The 15 T cell receptor beta chains below all came from one sample that was sequenced in a study of T cell responses to AZD1222 COVID-19 vaccine. Method: immunoSEQ multiplex PCR; TCRdb's copy keeps in-frame clones and lacks some. The repertoire holds under 200,000 clones, around 93% seen once, with 4.4% in the top ten. The sample here was peripheral blood, taken on day 0 of AZD1222 vaccination. These receptors originate from an adult in good health.

The chain uses TRBV7-8 and TRBJ2-1, with 13 bases that match TRBD2. This CDR3 region has 15 residues. Germline assignment: CDR1 SGHVS and CDR2 FQNEAQ. V lost 2 bases and J lost 12; bases outside the gene matches: 7. For the CDR3, the DNA is TGTGCCAGCAGCTTAACTAGCGGGAGGGTCCTGATGCAGTTCTTC. Its protein product is CASSLTSGRVLMQFF.

The V and J genes are TRBV4-1 and TRBJ2-5; tentatively, D is TRBD1 (6 bases). V dropped 5 bases and J dropped 0 bases, with 13 bases sitting between them. The CDR3 runs 15 residues. CDR1 is MGHRA, CDR2 YSYEKL, per germline. This chain's CDR3 is CASSGKDSNQETQYF. CDR3 bases: TGCGCCAGCAGCGGGAAGGACAGCAACCAAGAGACCCAGTACTTC.

This clone is a singleton in its sample. The V and J genes are TRBV6-5 and TRBJ1-5; D is ambiguous. CDR1 is MNHEY and CDR2 is SVGAGI in the germline V gene. The CDR3 is 13 residues long. V was pared by 4 bases and J by 5 bases, with 9 bases between. The CDR3 here is CASSSSTDQPQHF. The CDR3 bases are TGTGCCAGCAGTTCCTCAACTGATCAGCCCCAGCATTTT.

The chain has TRBV28 and TRBJ1-5; 7 bases align to TRBD1. V trimming: 3 bases; J trimming: 2 bases; junction bases outside the gene matches: 7. The CDR3 runs 16 residues. The V gene's germline CDR1 is MDHEN and CDR2 SYDVKM. The CDR3 region is CASSFERQGGNQPQHF. CDR3 sequence (DNA): TGTGCCAGCAGTTTTGAGAGACAGGGAGGCAATCAGCCCCAGCATTTT.

The chain has TRBV9 and TRBJ2-7, with 10 bases aligning to TRBD1. CDR3 length equals 15 residues. V trimming: 3 bases; J trimming: 3 bases; junction bases outside the gene matches: 6. Germline CDR1 SGDLS, CDR2 YYNGEE. The CDR3 region is CASSEGQGRYYEQYF. In nucleotides, the CDR3 is TGTGCCAGCAGCGAGGGACAGGGGCGTTACTACGAGCAGTACTTC.

This clone has just one count. This chain joins TRBV4-1 and TRBJ1-2, with D tentatively TRBD1 (5 bases). V shed 1 base and J shed 0 bases, with 9 bases lying between them. The CDR3 covers 15 residues. CDR1 MGHRA and CDR2 YSYEKL come from the germline V gene. The CDR3, as DNA: TGCGCCAGCAGCCAAGCCGGACAAGCTAACTATGGCTACACCTTC. Its protein is CASSQAGQANYGYTF.

V and J are TRBV6-5 and TRBJ2-7; tentatively, D is TRBD1 (6 bases). This CDR3 spans 15 amino acids. Germline V gene sequence: CDR1 MNHEY, CDR2 SVGAGI. Between the trimmed V and J ends, which lost 6 bases and 0 bases, there was a span of 15 bases. The CDR3 coding sequence is TGTGCCAGCAGCTACAGGGACATTCCCTCCTACGAGCAGTACTTC. Amino acids: CASSYRDIPSYEQYF.

V and J are TRBV6-5 and TRBJ2-7; D is undetermined. CDR3 length equals 13 residues. Looked up from germline, CDR1 is MNHEY and CDR2 is SVGAGI. The V end was cut by 5 bases, the J end by 3 bases, with 11 bases between. Here the CDR3 reads CASSRPPGYEQYF. For the CDR3, the DNA is TGTGCCAGCAGTCGACCGCCAGGCTACGAGCAGTACTTC.

This sequence joins TRBV11-2 and TRBJ1-2; D not resolved. V was clipped by 0 bases and J by 10 bases, with 15 bases between them. The CDR3 sequence is 14 residues long. Germline V gene lookup returns CDR1 SGHAT and CDR2 FQNNGV. CDR3 DNA: TGTGCCAGCAGCTTAGATGTGGCCGGGGTTGCCTACACCTTC. This codes for CASSLDVAGVAYTF.

This sequence joins TRBV11-2 and TRBJ1-2, with D uncertain. This CDR3 contains 14 residues. Trimming shortened V by 5 bases and J by 5 bases, and 15 bases separated the two germline ends. Germline-derived CDR1 and CDR2 are SGHAT and FQNNGV. The CDR3 nucleotides read TGTGCCAGCAGCCCCCCCGCAGTGGGGTATGGCTACACCTTC. Translating gives CASSPPAVGYGYTF.

V gene TRBV5-1 combines with J gene TRBJ2-2; D is unresolved. V gave up 3 bases and J gave up 6 bases, with 9 bases separating them. CDR1 SGHRS and CDR2 YFSETQ come from the germline V gene. The CDR3 consists of 13 residues. CDR3: CASSSQEAGELFF. CDR3 nucleotides: TGCGCCAGCAGCTCCCAGGAAGCCGGGGAGCTGTTTTTT.

The V gene is TRBV4-3, the J gene TRBJ1-5; maybe TRBD1 (5 bases). Germline CDR1 LGHNA, CDR2 YSLEER. The CDR3 consists of 16 residues. Trimming cost V 0 bases and J 4 bases, with 13 bases left between them. This CDR3 reads CASSQDRERRNQPQHF. DNA of the CDR3: TGCGCCAGCAGCCAAGACAGGGAAAGAAGAAATCAGCCCCAGCATTTT.

This sequence joins TRBV7-4 and TRBJ2-7; maybe TRBD2 (5 bases). The germline CDR1 and CDR2 sequences are SGHVT and SQSDAQ. Trimming removed 2 bases at V and 2 bases at J, with 7 bases between. The CDR3 loop spans 13 amino acids. The CDR3 is CASSLNGAYEQYF. The CDR3 DNA sequence: TGTGCCAGCAGCTTAAACGGGGCCTACGAGCAGTACTTC.

This clone was observed once. The chain carries TRBV27 and TRBJ2-1; D not certain. This CDR3 contains 14 residues. Trimming pared 8 bases from V and 1 base from J, leaving 12 bases between. Germline V gene sequence: CDR1 MNHEY, CDR2 SMNVEV (reference sequence). CDR3 amino acids: CASWSERSYNEQFF. The CDR3, as DNA: TGTGCCAGCTGGTCGGAGAGATCCTACAATGAGCAGTTCTTC.

This clone was found once. This CDR3 is CATSDGGRKNTEAFF. DNA for the CDR3: TGTGCCACCAGTGATGGGGGACGAAAGAACACTGAAGCTTTCTTT. V and J are TRBV24-1 and TRBJ1-1; possible D gene TRBD1, 5 bases. Germline V CDR1 and CDR2: KGHDR, SFDVKD. Trimming stripped 3 bases from V and 1 base from J, with 11 bases between. This CDR3 region has 15 residues.